This T cell receptor (beta chain) was identified in a study of tumour-infiltrating T cells in Burkitt lymphoma. Study summary: This cohort included all epidemiological subtypes of Burkitt lymphoma. Overall and progression-free survival were predicted by productive clonality.

Libraries were prepared by immunoSEQ multiplex PCR; TCRdb keeps only in-frame clonotypes and omits some of them. Seen here are thousands of clones, more than 13% observed once, and the top ten hold roughly 23%. This clone was seen more than once but under ten times. The CDR3 consists of 15 residues. V lost 3 bases and J lost 0, with 6 bases in between. Germline loops: CDR1 LNHDA, CDR2 SQIVND (reference sequence). The chain recombines TRBV19 with TRBJ2-6; D not certain. The sequence came from a human donor with Burkitt lymphoma. The specimen sequenced was tumor tissue. The CDR3 DNA sequence: TGTGCCAGTAGTATGTGGGTCTCTGGGGCCAACGTCCTGACTTTC. It is translated as CASSMWVSGANVLTF.